This T cell receptor beta chain comes out of a study of blood T cell repertoires in COVID-19. Overall study: Nucleic acid was either cDNA or gDNA, and it came from T cells, B-cell-depleted T cells, or PBMCs.

TCRdb's table, derived via immunoSEQ multiplex PCR, lists solely in-frame clones and lacks some. The data contain some 130,000 clones, approximately 88% of them singletons. The TCR was taken from a man aged 45-60 years with acute or convalescent COVID-19. The sample taken for sequencing was peripheral blood.

Written as DNA, the CDR3 is TGTGCCAGCTCACCGTCACAGGGCTCTGGAAACACCATATATTTT. Translated: CASSPSQGSGNTIYF. The chain uses TRBV18 and TRBJ1-3; a possible D gene is TRBD1 (6 bases). The germline CDR1 and CDR2 sequences are KGHSH and LQKENI. The CDR3 has 15 amino acids. Trimming left V 3 bases short and J 0 bases short, with 9 bases between. The whole variable domain, remainder taken from reference TRBV18 and TRBJ1-3, is NAGVMQNPRHLVRRRGQEARLRCSPMKGHSHVYWYRQLPEEGLKFMVYLQKENIIDESGMPKERFSAEFPKEGPSILRIQQVVRGDSAAYFCASSPSQGSGNTIYFGEGSWLTVV.